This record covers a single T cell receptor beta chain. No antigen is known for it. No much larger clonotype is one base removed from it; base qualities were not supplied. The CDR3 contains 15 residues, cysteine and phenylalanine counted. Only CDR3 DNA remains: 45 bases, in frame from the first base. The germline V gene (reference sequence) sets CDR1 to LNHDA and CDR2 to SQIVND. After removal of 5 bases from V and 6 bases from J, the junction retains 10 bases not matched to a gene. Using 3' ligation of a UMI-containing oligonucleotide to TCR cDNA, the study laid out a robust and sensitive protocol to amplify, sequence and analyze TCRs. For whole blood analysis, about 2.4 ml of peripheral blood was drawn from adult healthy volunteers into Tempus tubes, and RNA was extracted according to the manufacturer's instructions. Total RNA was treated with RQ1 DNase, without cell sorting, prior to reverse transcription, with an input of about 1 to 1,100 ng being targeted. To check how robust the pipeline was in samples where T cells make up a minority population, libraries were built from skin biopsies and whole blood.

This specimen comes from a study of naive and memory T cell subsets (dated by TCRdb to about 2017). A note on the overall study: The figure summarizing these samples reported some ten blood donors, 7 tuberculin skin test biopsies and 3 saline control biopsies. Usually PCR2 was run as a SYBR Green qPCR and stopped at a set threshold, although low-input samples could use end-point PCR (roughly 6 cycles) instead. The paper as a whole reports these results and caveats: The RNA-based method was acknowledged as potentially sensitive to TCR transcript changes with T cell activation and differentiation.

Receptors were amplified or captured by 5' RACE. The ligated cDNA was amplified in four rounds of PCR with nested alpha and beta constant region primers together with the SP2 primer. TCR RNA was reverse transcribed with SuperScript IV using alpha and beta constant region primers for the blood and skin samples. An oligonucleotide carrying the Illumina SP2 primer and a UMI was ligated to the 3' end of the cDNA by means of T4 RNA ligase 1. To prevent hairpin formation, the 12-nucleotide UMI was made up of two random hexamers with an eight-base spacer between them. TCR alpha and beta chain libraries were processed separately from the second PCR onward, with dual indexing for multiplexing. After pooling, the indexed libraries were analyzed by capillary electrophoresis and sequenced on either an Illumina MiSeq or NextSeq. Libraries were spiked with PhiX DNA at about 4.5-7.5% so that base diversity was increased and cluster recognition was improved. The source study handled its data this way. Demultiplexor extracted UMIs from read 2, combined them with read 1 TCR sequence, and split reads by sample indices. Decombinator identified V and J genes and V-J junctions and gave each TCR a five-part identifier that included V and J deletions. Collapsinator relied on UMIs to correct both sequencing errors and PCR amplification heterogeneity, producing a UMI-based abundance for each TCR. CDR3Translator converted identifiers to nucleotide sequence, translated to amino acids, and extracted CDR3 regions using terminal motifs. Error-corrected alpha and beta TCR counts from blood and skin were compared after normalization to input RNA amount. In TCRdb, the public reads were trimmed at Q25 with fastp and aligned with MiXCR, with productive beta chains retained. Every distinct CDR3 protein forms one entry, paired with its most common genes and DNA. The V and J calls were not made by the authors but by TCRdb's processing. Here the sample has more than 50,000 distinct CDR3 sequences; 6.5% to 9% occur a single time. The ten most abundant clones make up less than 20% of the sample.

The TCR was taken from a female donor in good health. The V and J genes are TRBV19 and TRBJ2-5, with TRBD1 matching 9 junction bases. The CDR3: CASSEPGQGGKTQYF. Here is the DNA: TGTGCCAGTAGTGAACCGGGACAGGGCGGGAAGACCCAGTACTTC.